This is a list of T cell receptor beta chains from one sample in a study of T cells after somatic rescue of genetic block. Some clones are missing from TCRdb's copy, which holds only in-frame ones; the method was immunoSEQ multiplex PCR. The table has 13,000 to 15,000 clones, roughly 70% seen once. Sequencing was carried out using peripheral blood mononuclear cells (PBMCs). The receptors originated from a man younger than 35. Each CDR3 is given with its conserved first and last residue. The D gene is left open where the match is weak. A clone size is listed for some rows: how often the clone was seen (once, few, many), or a class if it is expanded.

>TRBV5-1|NA|NA|TRBJ1-2
TGCGCCAGCAGCATCGACAGCTTCTATGGCTACACCTTC
CASSIDSFYGYTF
>TRBV30|NA|TRBD1|TRBJ1-2
TGTGCCTGGAGAGGCCCTTGGACAGGGAAGGGCTATGGCTACACCTTC
CAWRGPWTGKGYGYTF
>TRBV19|NA|NA|TRBJ2-7
TGTGCCAGTAGTATGCTTCCAGGGGCGCTCTACGAGCAGTACTTC
CASSMLPGALYEQYF
>TRBV10-3|NA|NA|TRBJ2-7
TGTGCCATCAGTGAGGGCGGTCCCGAGCAGTACTTC
CAISEGGPEQYF
>TRBV6-6|NA|TRBD1|TRBJ1-5
TGTGCCAGCAGTTACGGACAGGGAGACCAGCCCCAGCATTTT
CASSYGQGDQPQHF
>TRBV5-1|once|TRBD2|TRBJ2-1
TGCGCCAGCAGCTTGGGGGCGGGAGTAAACAATGAGCAGTTCTTC
CASSLGAGVNNEQFF
>TRBV19|NA|NA|TRBJ2-5
TGTGCCAGTAGTCCCTCTCGATTGGGTCCGAGGAGGGAGACCCAGTACTTC
CASSPSRLGPRRETQYF
>TRBV5-1|NA|NA|TRBJ2-7
TGCGCCAGCGGAAGCGAACCGAGCTCCTACGAGCAGTACTTC
CASGSEPSSYEQYF
>TRBV28|NA|NA|TRBJ2-3
TGTGCCAGCAGTTTGAGCCAGGGGTCCACAGATACGCAGTATTTT
CASSLSQGSTDTQYF
>TRBV2|NA|NA|TRBJ1-4
TGTGCCAGCTCTTCCGGGACATGGGAGGGAAAACTGTTTTTT
CASSSGTWEGKLFF
>TRBV28|once|NA|TRBJ2-7
TGTGCCAGCAGGACTTTCGAGGGACCAAGCTCCTACGAGCAGTACTTC
CASRTFEGPSSYEQYF
>TRBV6-1|NA|NA|TRBJ2-1
TGTGCCAGCAGTGTAGGCGGGGGCCTCGGATACAATGAGCAGTTCTTC
CASSVGGGLGYNEQFF
>TRBV13|NA|TRBD2|TRBJ2-7
TGTGCCAGCAGCCCCCAAGGTCCGAGCGGGGGTGTCTACGAGCAGTACTTC
CASSPQGPSGGVYEQYF
>TRBV19|NA|NA|TRBJ2-7
TGTGCCAGTAGTAGTGCCACCTACGAGCAGTACTTC
CASSSATYEQYF
>TRBV18|NA|NA|TRBJ1-5
TGTGCCAGCTCCCCCTCCACGGGGCAGTCCAATCAGCCCCAGCATTTT
CASSPSTGQSNQPQHF
>TRBV7-9|NA|NA|TRBJ2-5
TGTGCCAGCAGCCCTCGGGGAGGCCCCCAAGAGACCCAGTACTTC
CASSPRGGPQETQYF
>TRBV15|NA|TRBD2|TRBJ2-1
TGTGCCACCAGCAGCGGCGGGAGGACCCTCTCCTACAATGAGCAGTTCTTC
CATSSGGRTLSYNEQFF
>TRBV28|NA|NA|TRBJ1-5
TGTGCCAGCAGCACAAGGGACAACTTCTTCGATAGCAATCAGCCCCAGCATTTT
CASSTRDNFFDSNQPQHF
>TRBV4-1|NA|TRBD2|TRBJ2-2
TGCGCCAGCAGCCAAGCCTCTAGCGGGAGGGCCCGTACCGGGGAGCTGTTTTTT
CASSQASSGRARTGELFF
>TRBV28|few|NA|TRBJ2-1
TGTGCCAGCAGTCTTCGGACTCTCAATGAGCAGTTCTTC
CASSLRTLNEQFF
>TRBV5-1|NA|TRBD1|TRBJ1-1
TGCGCCAGCACCAGACAGGGGAGTGACACTGAAGCTTTCTTT
CASTRQGSDTEAFF
>TRBV2|NA|NA|TRBJ1-3
TGTGCCAGCGGTATTGGGCAGGTCCGGAACACCATATATTTT
CASGIGQVRNTIYF
>TRBV7-8|NA|NA|TRBJ1-1
TGTGCCAGCAGCCCACGTAGGGATGTCTCTGAAGCTTTCTTT
CASSPRRDVSEAFF
>TRBV5-4|few|TRBD2|TRBJ2-3
TGTGCCAGCAGCGTGAGCGGGGTGGTAGATACGCAGTATTTT
CASSVSGVVDTQYF
>TRBV7-6|few|NA|TRBJ2-7
TGTGCCAGCAGCTCCGACTTACTTGTGGGACGCGAGCAGTACTTC
CASSSDLLVGREQYF
>TRBV9|few|NA|TRBJ1-3
TGTGCCAGCAGCCCCGGCCCCGGGGGGCCTGGAAACACCATATATTTT
CASSPGPGGPGNTIYF
>TRBV27|NA|NA|TRBJ2-5
TGTGCCAGCAGCCCCGGGTACCAAGAGACCCAGTACTTC
CASSPGYQETQYF
>TRBV5-1|NA|TRBD1|TRBJ2-7
TGCGCCAGCAGCACCGGGACAGGGGGGCTTTTTTACGAGCAGTACTTC
CASSTGTGGLFYEQYF
>TRBV11-2|NA|NA|TRBJ2-7
TGTGCCAGCAGCCATTACGAGCAGTACTTC
CASSHYEQYF
>TRBV18|NA|NA|TRBJ2-7
TGTGCCAGCTCACCAACAGGAACAGGGATGGGCGAGCAGTACTTC
CASSPTGTGMGEQYF
>TRBV18|NA|NA|TRBJ2-7
TGTGCCAGCTCAACCGGGACTGGCACCTACGAGCAGTACTTC
CASSTGTGTYEQYF
>TRBV5-5|NA|NA|TRBJ2-7
TGTGCCAGCAGCTCACAGGGCTACGAGCAGTACTTC
CASSSQGYEQYF
>TRBV5-1|NA|TRBD2|TRBJ2-2
TGCGCCAGCAGCTTGCCACTAGCGGGAGAACGGAACACCGGGGAGCTGTTTTTT
CASSLPLAGERNTGELFF
>TRBV9|NA|TRBD1|TRBJ1-2
TGTGCCAGCAGCGTACTGACCGGGACAGGAGACGATGGCTACACCTTC
CASSVLTGTGDDGYTF
>TRBV6-6|NA|NA|TRBJ2-7
TGTGCCAGCAGTTACCATGGCCTCTCCTACGAGCAGTACTTC
CASSYHGLSYEQYF
>TRBV6-6|NA|NA|TRBJ2-2
TGTGCCAGCAGTTACGTGGGGCTCAACACCGGGGAGCTGTTTTTT
CASSYVGLNTGELFF
>TRBV18|once|TRBD1|TRBJ2-7
TGTGCCAGCTCATCCAGACAGGGGGTCTACGAGCAGTACTTC
CASSSRQGVYEQYF
>TRBV28|NA|TRBD1|TRBJ1-5
TGTGCCAGCACTCCTCGGACAGGGACCTCAAAGTCCCAGCATTTT
CASTPRTGTSKSQHF
>TRBV5-8|NA|TRBD1|TRBJ2-2
TGTGCCAGCAGCCCCGGAAGGGGGCTTAGCACCGGGGAGCTGTTTTTT
CASSPGRGLSTGELFF
>TRBV11-2|NA|NA|TRBJ1-1
TGTGCCAGCAGCATGGGACAAATGAACACTGAAGCTTTCTTT
CASSMGQMNTEAFF
>TRBV28|NA|NA|TRBJ1-4
TGTGCCAGCAGTTTACGGCTAGTGCGGGTTACTAATGAAAAACTGTTTTTT
CASSLRLVRVTNEKLFF
>TRBV5-4|NA|NA|TRBJ2-7
TGTGCCAGCAGCTCCCCCATGACCTACGAGCAGTACTTC
CASSSPMTYEQYF
>TRBV19|NA|NA|TRBJ2-6
TGTGCCAGTGAGGGCGGGGTTAGCTCTGGGGCCAACGTCCTGACTTTC
CASEGGVSSGANVLTF
>TRBV10-3|many|TRBD1|TRBJ2-7
TGTGCCATCAGTCCCCAGACGCCAGGACAGGGGGCTGACGAGCAGTACTTC
CAISPQTPGQGADEQYF
>TRBV6-5|NA|NA|TRBJ2-7
TGTGCCAGCAGTTACCATGGCCTCTCCTACGAGCAGTACTTC
CASSYHGLSYEQYF
>TRBV18|NA|NA|TRBJ1-3
TGTGCCAGCTCGGCCCTCGGGGGCACCATATATTTT
CASSALGGTIYF